A single sample gave rise to the 23 T cell receptor beta chains below, sequenced in a study of control samples from healthy donors and cancer patients. Data came from immunoSEQ multiplex PCR; TCRdb stores just in-frame clones and leaves some out. The sample gives tens of thousands of clones, around three quarters of which show up once; approximately 22% is in the top ten. The sequenced sample consisted of PBMCs. Receptor source: a man aged 55 to 70 with head and neck cancer.

This clone came up once. V gene TRBV14 combines with J gene TRBJ2-3, with 12 bases fitting TRBD2. The length of the CDR3 is 16 residues. V lost 4 bases, J lost 1 base, and 3 bases stayed unmatched. The germline V gene has CDR1 SGHDN and CDR2 FVKESK. The CDR3 DNA sequence: TGTGCCAGCAGCCTTCGACTAGCGGGAGGCACAGATACGCAGTATTTT. The encoded protein is CASSLRLAGGTDTQYF.

V is TRBV6-4 and J is TRBJ2-3; D uncertain. V was shortened by 2 bases and J by 0 bases, with 3 bases between the two germline ends. The germline V gene has CDR1 MRHNA and CDR2 SNTAGT. CDR3 size: 13 residues. The CDR3 bases are TGTGCCAGCAGTGACGGGAGCACAGATACGCAGTATTTT. The encoded protein is CASSDGSTDTQYF.

Comment on this clone: The same CDR3 is also encoded by other DNA sequences in this sample. CDR3 DNA sequence: TGTGCCAGCAGTCCCGAAGCTAACTATGGCTACACCTTC. Encoded protein: CASSPEANYGYTF. The V gene is TRBV6-4, the J gene TRBJ1-2; D not resolved. Trimming left V 5 bases short and J 0 bases short, with 7 bases between. The germline gives CDR1 MRHNA, CDR2 SNTAGT. CDR3 length: 13 amino acids.

The V call is TRBV4-3, the J call TRBJ1-3; 7 positions agree with TRBD1. This CDR3 is 17 amino acids long. The germline V gene has CDR1 LGHNA and CDR2 YSLEER. With 1 base clipped from V and 4 bases from J, the junction kept 10 bases outside the gene matches. The CDR3 DNA reads TGCGCCAGCAGCCAAGGCAGGGGGGTGAGCCGGGGAAACACCATATATTTT. The encoded protein is CASSQGRGVSRGNTIYF.

The chain links TRBV30 to TRBJ2-7; D is ambiguous. This CDR3 comprises 14 residues. The germline CDR1 and CDR2 sequences are GTSNPN and SVGIG (reference sequence). V gave up 5 bases and J gave up 5 bases, with 19 bases separating them. CDR3 in amino acids: CAWGSRTNFHEQYF. CDR3 sequence (DNA): TGTGCCTGGGGCTCCCGGACGAACTTTCACGAGCAGTACTTC.

The J gene is TRBJ1-1, the V gene TRBV5-4; D not resolved. Deletions cut 6 bases from V and 1 base from J, with 4 bases between. The CDR3 has 11 amino acids. Germline V gene data show CDR1 as SGHNT and CDR2 as YYREEE (reference sequence). The CDR3 loop is CASTKNTEAFF. The CDR3 DNA sequence: TGTGCCAGCACAAAGAACACTGAAGCTTTCTTT.

This chain joins TRBV5-1 and TRBJ2-1, with TRBD1 as a possible D gene (6 bases). Germline CDR1 is SGHRS and CDR2 is YFSETQ. The CDR3 consists of 15 residues. V lost 7 bases to trimming and J lost 0 bases, with 14 bases between them. CDR3 sequence (DNA): TGCGCCAGCGAAGGACAGAAGAGCTCCTACAATGAGCAGTTCTTC. Translating gives CASEGQKSSYNEQFF.

This chain joins TRBV2 and TRBJ2-7, with a possible D match to TRBD2 (5 bases). Germline assignment: CDR1 SNHLY and CDR2 FYNNEI. This CDR3 has 12 residues. Between the trimmed V and J ends, which lost 6 bases and 6 bases, there was a span of 12 bases. CDR3 region: CASSLGMFEQYF. CDR3 DNA sequence: TGTGCCAGCAGCCTCGGGATGTTCGAGCAGTACTTC.

V is TRBV5-1 and J is TRBJ2-3, with a possible D match to TRBD1 (5 bases). The CDR3 runs 14 residues. Germline loops: CDR1 SGHRS, CDR2 YFSETQ. V dropped 0 bases and J dropped 1 base, with 6 bases sitting between them. Written as DNA, the CDR3 is TGCGCCAGCAGCTTGGAACAGGGCACAGATACGCAGTATTTT. Protein product: CASSLEQGTDTQYF.

The chain has TRBV7-8 and TRBJ1-1, with a tentative D call TRBD1 (5 bases). The germline V gene has CDR1 SGHVS and CDR2 FQNEAQ. The CDR3 length is 11 residues. V was shortened by 6 bases and J by 8 bases, with 10 bases between the two germline ends. The CDR3 DNA reads TGTGCCAGCAGGGGGGGACTGGAAGCTTTCTTT. Translation gives CASRGGLEAFF.

The chain uses TRBV9 and TRBJ2-7; the match to TRBD2 covers 15 bases. CDR3 length: 18 amino acids. From germline, CDR1 is SGDLS and CDR2 YYNGEE. V lost 0 bases to trimming and J lost 6 bases; unmatched junction nucleotides: 10. The CDR3 here is CASSVGTSGRAGRLEQYF. The CDR3 nucleotides read TGTGCCAGCAGCGTAGGGACTAGCGGGAGGGCAGGTCGTCTCGAGCAGTACTTC.

This clone appeared once. This chain connects TRBV5-1 to TRBJ1-2, with unresolved D. Germline CDR1 SGHRS, CDR2 YFSETQ. CDR3 length: 16 amino acids. V lost 3 bases and J 8 bases, leaving 23 bases between the germline ends. CDR3 residues: CASSSGGGVDTGGYTF. The CDR3 DNA is TGCGCCAGCAGCTCGGGTGGTGGGGTCGATACTGGGGGCTACACCTTC.

V gene TRBV18 combines with J gene TRBJ1-1; no reliable D call. Germline assignment: CDR1 KGHSH and CDR2 LQKENI. The V gene lost 2 bases and the J gene lost 0 bases, with 13 bases spanning the gap. This CDR3 has 16 amino acids. CDR3 in DNA: TGTGCCAGCTCACCAGCACGCAGTCCTCTGAACACTGAAGCTTTCTTT. Translated: CASSPARSPLNTEAFF.

V gene TRBV7-2 combines with J gene TRBJ2-7, with TRBD1 matching 7 bases. Germline-derived CDR1 and CDR2 are SGHTA and FQGNSA. This CDR3 region has 15 residues. J gave up 4 bases and V 5 bases, and 11 bases lay outside the gene matches. CDR3 DNA: TGTGCCAGCAGCCCCTTACCCGGGACAGTTTACGAGCAGTACTTC. Translation gives CASSPLPGTVYEQYF.

This clone was picked up a small number of times. The chain couples TRBV30 to TRBJ1-2, with D unclear. Germline CDR1 reads GTSNPN; CDR2 reads SVGIG (reference sequence). Trimming stripped 0 bases from V and 4 bases from J, with 9 bases between. The CDR3 spans 13 residues. The CDR3 loop is CAWSVEPLYGYTF. The DNA for the CDR3 is TGTGCCTGGAGTGTAGAGCCACTCTATGGCTACACCTTC.

The chain combines TRBV10-3 with TRBJ1-3; perhaps TRBD1 as D (5 bases). The CDR3 consists of 13 residues. V dropped 6 bases and J dropped 0 bases, with 6 bases sitting between them. CDR1 and CDR2 from the germline V gene are ENHRY and SYGVKD. The CDR3 DNA sequence: TGTGCCATCAGAGACAGCTCTGGAAACACCATATATTTT. It translates to CAIRDSSGNTIYF.

The rearrangement links TRBV6-6 to TRBJ2-1; the match to TRBD1 covers 7 bases. The CDR3 has 12 amino acids. The junction had 1 base not matched to a gene; V was cut back by 5 bases and J by 6 bases. The germline V gene has CDR1 MNHNY and CDR2 SVGAGI (reference sequence). CDR3: CASSRDSNEQFF. In DNA form, the CDR3 reads TGTGCCAGCAGTCGGGACAGCAATGAGCAGTTCTTC.

The rearrangement joins TRBV28 to TRBJ1-4; D is uncertain. The germline gives CDR1 MDHEN, CDR2 SYDVKM. The CDR3 is 12 amino acids. V lost 4 bases to trimming and J lost 6 bases, with 6 bases between them. In DNA, the CDR3 is TGTGCCAGCAGTTCCCAGTATGAAAAACTGTTTTTT. Its translation is CASSSQYEKLFF.

This clone came up once. The chain has TRBV5-1 and TRBJ2-3; D gene uncertain. Trimming removed 0 bases from V and 0 bases from J, with 8 bases in between. CDR3 size: 15 residues. Germline-derived CDR1 and CDR2 are SGHRS and YFSETQ. CDR3 nucleotide sequence: TGCGCCAGCAGCTTGGGGGCGGTTAGCACAGATACGCAGTATTTT. This sequence encodes CASSLGAVSTDTQYF.

V and J are TRBV28 and TRBJ2-2; 8 nucleotides align to TRBD2. J lost 7 bases, V lost 8 bases, and 3 bases had no gene match. The V gene's germline CDR1 is MDHEN and CDR2 SYDVKM. The CDR3 loop spans 12 amino acids. In nucleotides, the CDR3 is TGTGCCAGCTCAACTAGCGGCGGGGAGCTGTTTTTT. Its protein is CASSTSGGELFF.

The rearrangement uses TRBV7-3 and TRBJ2-1; 7 nucleotides match TRBD2. The V gene's germline CDR1 is SGHTA and CDR2 FQGTGA. CDR3 length: 16 amino acids. J lost 5 bases, V lost 5 bases, and 12 bases had no gene match. CDR3 loop: CASSPRPAGSHNEQFF. The CDR3 DNA sequence: TGTGCCAGCAGCCCTAGGCCAGCGGGATCCCACAATGAGCAGTTCTTC.

V gene TRBV7-9 combines with J gene TRBJ2-1, with 16 nucleotides matching TRBD2. There are 21 residues in the CDR3. V lost 5 bases to trimming and J lost 1 base; unmatched junction nucleotides: 14. Germline V gives CDR1 SEHNR, CDR2 FQNEAQ (reference sequence). The CDR3 protein is CASSSTVGLAGGPGSYNEQFF. The CDR3 nucleotides are TGTGCCAGCAGCAGCACTGTGGGACTAGCGGGAGGGCCGGGGTCCTACAATGAGCAGTTCTTC.

The CDR3 loop reads CASREGTSGNTIYF. Written as DNA, the CDR3 is TGCGCCAGCAGGGAGGGGACATCTGGAAACACCATATATTTT. The V and J genes are TRBV5-1 and TRBJ1-3, with D possibly matching TRBD1 (6 bases). Trimming cost V 5 bases and J 1 base, with 10 bases left between them. The CDR3 runs to 14 residues. Germline values: CDR1 SGHRS, CDR2 YFSETQ.